The 5 T cell receptor beta chains listed next were all sequenced from one sample in a study of T cells after yellow fever vaccination (dated by TCRdb to the late 2010s). Reading the label with the study, this specimen's treatment or condition is: live attenuated yellow fever vaccine strain. The library was prepared using 5' RACE. The instrument was an Illumina HiSeq 2500. TCRdb reanalyzed the raw reads on its own, using fastp at Q25 for trimming and MiXCR for clone calling, and kept in-frame beta chains. Identical CDR3 protein sequences are pooled into one entry, listed with their most common genes and DNA. The sample table lists some 130,000 distinct CDR3 sequences, 6.6% of them with a count of one. More than 0.6% of the sample is held by the ten biggest clonotypes. Material: CD4+ T cells sorted from PBMCs, obtained 10 days after the yellow fever booster vaccination. The receptor source for this set is a man aged 25 to 40 who received the YFV17D yellow fever vaccine.

This clonotype was observed at least ten times. CDR3 loop: CASSTWTDFSGNTIYF. The DNA of the CDR3 is TGCGCCAGCAGCACCTGGACAGACTTCTCTGGAAACACCATATATTTT. V usage is TRBV4-3 and J usage is TRBJ1-3; TRBD1 might be the D (6 bases). V was shortened by 5 bases and J by 0 bases, with 14 bases between the two germline ends. CDR1 is LGHNA, CDR2 YSLEER, per germline. CDR3 length: 16 amino acids.

This clonotype was seen repeatedly, ten times or more. The chain is built from TRBV4-2 and TRBJ2-1; TRBD2 might be the D (5 bases). The germline gives CDR1 LGHNA, CDR2 YNFKEQ. This CDR3 has 13 residues. V was clipped by 0 bases and J by 9 bases, with 9 bases between them. CDR3 in amino acids: CASSQELRAEQFF. The DNA of the CDR3 is TGTGCCAGCAGCCAAGAATTGAGGGCTGAGCAGTTCTTC.

This clonotype was recorded at least ten times. The chain has TRBV5-1 and TRBJ2-4, with 8 bases aligning to TRBD1. The CDR3 runs 12 residues. CDR1 is SGHRS, CDR2 YFSETQ, per germline. The V segment lost 4 bases and the J segment 12 bases; nucleotides outside the gene matches: 6. The CDR3 region is CASSGGQDNQYF. The CDR3 bases are TGCGCCAGCAGCGGGGGACAGGATAATCAGTACTTC.

This clonotype was counted ten times or more. The chain uses TRBV28 and TRBJ2-2, with TRBD1 as a possible D gene (6 bases). The length of the CDR3 is 16 residues. V lost 3 bases and J lost 1, with 12 bases in between. Germline CDR1 MDHEN, CDR2 SYDVKM. CDR3 amino acids: CASSFSGTRNTGELFF. Written as DNA, the CDR3 is TGTGCCAGCAGTTTTTCCGGGACAAGGAACACCGGGGAGCTGTTTTTT.

V and J are TRBV29-1 and TRBJ2-7; the D is unclear. V dropped 6 bases and J dropped 3 bases, with 9 bases sitting between them. CDR3 size: 11 residues. Germline loops: CDR1 SQVTM, CDR2 ANQGSEA. CDR3 coding DNA: TGCAGCGTCGGCAGTTACTACGAGCAGTACTTC. Protein product: CSVGSYYEQYF.